A selection of T cell receptor beta chains follows, all from one sample in a study of shared clonotypes between healthy human individuals. Assay: immunoSEQ multiplex PCR; the TCRdb copy retains only in-frame clones and omits some. Of about 2.4 million clones in the sample, roughly 93% were seen once. The sequenced sample was naive CD4+ T cells from PBMCs. The receptors were gathered from a man aged 18 to 35 in good health. Some clones in this sample may be carry-over from other donors' samples. The CDR3 runs from the conserved cysteine through the conserved F or W. The order of the fields is J gene, V gene, D gene, CDR3 protein, CDR3 DNA. A D gene is named only where the DNA matches it firmly.

TRBJ2-1	TRBV27	-	CARRRVLQFF	TGTGCCAGGCGGAGGGTGTTGCAGTTCTTC
TRBJ2-2	TRBV2	TRBD2	CASSSSGRQTGELFF	TGTGCCAGCAGCTCTAGCGGGAGACAGACCGGGGAGCTGTTTTTT
TRBJ2-1	TRBV4-3	TRBD2	CASSQGTSVAGYSSYNEQFF	TGCGCCAGCAGCCAAGGAACTTCGGTAGCGGGGTACAGCTCCTACAATGAGCAGTTCTTC
TRBJ2-3	TRBV5-1	TRBD2	CASSLARRELGDTQYF	TGCGCCAGCAGCTTGGCCCGGCGGGAGCTGGGAGATACGCAGTATTTT
TRBJ2-7	TRBV11-2	TRBD1	CASSSGQRQYF	TGTGCCAGCAGCTCGGGACAGAGGCAGTACTTC
TRBJ1-3	TRBV7-8	TRBD1	CASSPQGTGGNTIYF	TGTGCCAGCAGCCCTCAGGGGACAGGGGGAAACACCATATATTTT
TRBJ2-6	TRBV10-3	-	CAISDPSGANVLTF	TGTGCCATCAGTGACCCCTCGGGGGCCAACGTCCTGACTTTC
TRBJ1-1	TRBV28	-	CASSIRGLNTEAFF	TGTGCCAGCAGTATACGAGGGCTGAACACTGAAGCTTTCTTT
TRBJ2-7	TRBV7-2	TRBD1	CAISSGTGGYEQYF	TGTGCCATCAGCTCCGGGACAGGGGGCTACGAGCAGTACTTC
TRBJ2-1	TRBV2	TRBD1	CASSGQGVNEQFF	TGTGCCAGCAGTGGACAGGGGGTGAATGAGCAGTTCTTC
TRBJ1-4	TRBV2	-	CASFGAEKLFF	TGTGCCAGCTTCGGAGCCGAAAAACTGTTTTTT
TRBJ2-3	TRBV29-1	-	CSVLEVASTDTQYF	TGCAGCGTTCTGGAAGTAGCTAGCACAGATACGCAGTATTTT
TRBJ2-3	TRBV7-9	-	CASSLTGTSDTQYF	TGTGCCAGCAGCTTAACGGGGACGTCAGATACGCAGTATTTT
TRBJ2-7	TRBV18	TRBD1	CASSAGQGGEQYF	TGTGCCAGCTCAGCGGGACAGGGAGGCGAGCAGTACTTC
TRBJ2-3	TRBV18	-	CASSPGSTDTQYF	TGTGCCAGCTCACCCGGGTCCACAGATACGCAGTATTTT